The present T cell receptor (beta chain) was sequenced within a study of T cells in Graves' hyperthyroidism and ophthalmopathy. TCR beta CDR3 regions were amplified from RNA. The HTBI set primed first-round TCR CDR3 RT-PCR. TCRdb reanalysed the multiplex PCR reads using MiXCR and keeps one entry per CDR3 protein. Found here are approximately 600,000 distinct CDR3 sequences, 11% to 15% of them singletons; the top ten hold more than 4.5%. In this sample, this clonotype turned up many times. This CDR3 region has 13 residues. Germline V gene lookup returns CDR1 GTSNPN and CDR2 SVGIG (reference sequence). V was clipped by 2 bases and J by 1 base, with 8 bases between them. Blood from later-ophthalmopathy patients was taken at first hyperthyroidism diagnosis. PBMCs stemmed from 10 ml fresh peripheral blood.

Sequencing used blood. This chain uses TRBV30 with TRBJ1-1; D possibly corresponds to TRBD1 (6 bases). The TCR sequence derives from a woman in her twenties or thirties with Graves' hyperthyroidism that later progressed to Graves' ophthalmopathy. CDR3 coding DNA: TGTGCCTGGAGTAGGGGGGGGAACACTGAAGCTTTCTTT. The encoded protein is CAWSRGGNTEAFF.